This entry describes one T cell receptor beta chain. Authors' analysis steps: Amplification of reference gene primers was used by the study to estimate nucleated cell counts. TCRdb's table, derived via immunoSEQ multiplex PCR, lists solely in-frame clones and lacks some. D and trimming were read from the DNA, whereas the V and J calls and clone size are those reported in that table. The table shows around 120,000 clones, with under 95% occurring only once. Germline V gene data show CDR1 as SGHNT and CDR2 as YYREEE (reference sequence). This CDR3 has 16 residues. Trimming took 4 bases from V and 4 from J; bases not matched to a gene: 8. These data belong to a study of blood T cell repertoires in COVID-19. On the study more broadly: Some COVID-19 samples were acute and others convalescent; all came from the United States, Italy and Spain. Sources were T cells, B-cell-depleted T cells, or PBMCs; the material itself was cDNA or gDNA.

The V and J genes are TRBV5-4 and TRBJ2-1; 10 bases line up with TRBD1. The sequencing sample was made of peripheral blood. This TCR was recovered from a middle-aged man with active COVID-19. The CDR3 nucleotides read TGTGCCAGCAGCAACATTGCGGGACAGGGGTACAATGAGCAGTTCTTC. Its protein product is CASSNIAGQGYNEQFF. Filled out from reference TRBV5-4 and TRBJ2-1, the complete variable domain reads ETGVTQSPTHLIKTRGQQVTLRCSSQSGHNTVSWYQQALGQGPQFIFQYYREEENGRGNFPPRFSGLQFPNYSSELNVNALELDDSALYLCASSNIAGQGYNEQFFGPGTRLTVL.